A selection of T cell receptor beta chains follows, all from one sample in a study of regulatory T cells in long-lasting Graves disease. TCRdb itself ran the multiplex PCR reads through MiXCR, one entry per CDR3 protein. Of 600,000 to 650,000 distinct CDR3 sequences listed, 16% were seen once; the top ten hold about 20%. This same sample was also taken into another study, of T cells in Graves' hyperthyroidism and ophthalmopathy.

This material consisted of peripheral blood mononuclear cells (PBMCs), taken at new diagnosis, from a patient treated with antithyroid drugs. All receptors come from a woman aged 25 to 39 with Graves disease. CDR3s include the opening cysteine and the closing phenylalanine or tryptophan. A D gene is named only where the DNA matches it firmly. Only part of the rows carry a size: once, few, many, or a class if the clone is expanded.

abundance: -; j_gene: TRBJ2-7; d_gene: -; v_gene: TRBV6-1; CDR3aa: CASTRRGGPYEQYF; CDR3nt: TGTGCCAGCACGCGTCGAGGGGGACCCTACGAGCAGTACTTC
abundance: many; j_gene: TRBJ2-3; d_gene: -; v_gene: TRBV3-1; CDR3aa: CASSHSGTGTDTQYF; CDR3nt: TGTGCCAGCAGCCACAGCGGGACAGGCACAGATACGCAGTATTTT
abundance: few; j_gene: TRBJ2-1; d_gene: -; v_gene: TRBV24-1; CDR3aa: CATSIPLGSEQFF; CDR3nt: TGTGCCACCTCGATCCCGCTCGGGAGTGAGCAGTTCTTC
abundance: many; j_gene: TRBJ2-7; d_gene: -; v_gene: TRBV28; CDR3aa: CATQIQGGFPEQYF; CDR3nt: TGTGCCACTCAGATACAGGGAGGGTTCCCCGAGCAGTACTTC
abundance: many; j_gene: TRBJ2-1; d_gene: -; v_gene: TRBV2; CDR3aa: CASPSPRGYNEQFF; CDR3nt: TGTGCCAGCCCTAGCCCAAGAGGCTACAATGAGCAGTTCTTC
abundance: -; j_gene: TRBJ1-5; d_gene: -; v_gene: TRBV19; CDR3aa: CASSKTQTFYSNQPQHF; CDR3nt: TGTGCCAGTAGTAAGACACAAACTTTTTATAGCAATCAGCCCCAGCATTTT
abundance: many; j_gene: TRBJ2-7; d_gene: -; v_gene: TRBV6-6; CDR3aa: CASSYSRAYEQYF; CDR3nt: TGTGCCAGCAGTTACTCGAGGGCCTACGAGCAGTACTTC
abundance: -; j_gene: TRBJ1-2; d_gene: TRBD1; v_gene: TRBV15; CDR3aa: CATNRGDYGYTF; CDR3nt: TGTGCCACCAACAGGGGAGACTATGGCTACACCTTC
abundance: many; j_gene: TRBJ2-7; d_gene: -; v_gene: TRBV27; CDR3aa: CASSLGLGGSSYEQYF; CDR3nt: TGTGCCAGCAGTCTCGGTTTGGGGGGCAGCTCCTACGAGCAGTACTTC
abundance: many; j_gene: TRBJ1-3; d_gene: -; v_gene: TRBV2; CDR3aa: CASSRNVGNTIYF; CDR3nt: TGTGCCAGCAGTCGGAACGTAGGGAACACCATATATTTT
abundance: many; j_gene: TRBJ1-5; d_gene: -; v_gene: TRBV7-2; CDR3aa: CASSLETGIIEPQHF; CDR3nt: TGTGCCAGCAGCTTAGAAACCGGGATCATAGAGCCCCAGCATTTT
abundance: many; j_gene: TRBJ1-4; d_gene: -; v_gene: TRBV27; CDR3aa: CASKRIGQFQEKLFF; CDR3nt: TGTGCCAGCAAACGAATAGGACAGTTCCAGGAAAAACTGTTTTTT
abundance: -; j_gene: TRBJ2-7; d_gene: TRBD1; v_gene: TRBV29-1; CDR3aa: CSSLVPTGTGSYEQYF; CDR3nt: TGCAGCTCTTTGGTCCCTACCGGGACAGGTTCCTACGAGCAGTACTTC
abundance: few; j_gene: TRBJ2-1; d_gene: TRBD2; v_gene: TRBV4-2; CDR3aa: CASSQDGTTYNEQFF; CDR3nt: TGTGCCAGCAGCCAAGACGGGACTACTTACAATGAGCAGTTCTTC
abundance: few; j_gene: TRBJ2-4; d_gene: TRBD1; v_gene: TRBV28; CDR3aa: CASHPATGVRNIQYF; CDR3nt: TGTGCCAGCCACCCGGCGACAGGGGTTAGAAACATTCAGTACTTC
abundance: -; j_gene: TRBJ2-1; d_gene: -; v_gene: TRBV30; CDR3aa: CAWSVYLASHNEQFF; CDR3nt: TGTGCCTGGAGTGTATACCTGGCCTCCCACAATGAGCAGTTCTTC
abundance: many; j_gene: TRBJ2-1; d_gene: -; v_gene: TRBV6-1; CDR3aa: CASRPGHYYNEQFF; CDR3nt: TGTGCCAGCAGGCCGGGACATTACTACAATGAGCAGTTCTTC
abundance: many; j_gene: TRBJ2-7; d_gene: -; v_gene: TRBV6-1; CDR3aa: CASRIVYEQYF; CDR3nt: TGTGCCAGCAGGATAGTTTACGAGCAGTACTTC
abundance: many; j_gene: TRBJ1-2; d_gene: TRBD1; v_gene: TRBV20-1; CDR3aa: CSARETLRGQDYTF; CDR3nt: TGCAGTGCTAGAGAAACCCTACGGGGACAGGACTACACCTTC
abundance: many; j_gene: TRBJ1-4; d_gene: -; v_gene: TRBV2; CDR3aa: CAGSLSASEKLFF; CDR3nt: TGTGCCGGAAGTCTATCGGCTAGTGAAAAACTGTTTTTT
abundance: many; j_gene: TRBJ2-3; d_gene: TRBD1; v_gene: TRBV6-5; CDR3aa: CASSYSTQGASTDTQYF; CDR3nt: TGTGCCAGCAGTTACTCGACTCAGGGGGCTAGCACAGATACGCAGTATTTT
abundance: many; j_gene: TRBJ2-2; d_gene: -; v_gene: TRBV12-3/TRBV12-4; CDR3aa: CASSSLTGNAGELFF; CDR3nt: TGTGCCAGCAGTTCCCTCACAGGGAATGCCGGGGAGCTGTTTTTT
abundance: -; j_gene: TRBJ2-5; d_gene: TRBD2; v_gene: TRBV14; CDR3aa: CASGRGLLQGETQYF; CDR3nt: TGTGCCAGCGGCCGGGGACTACTCCAAGGAGAGACCCAGTACTTC
abundance: few; j_gene: TRBJ2-1; d_gene: TRBD2; v_gene: TRBV5-1; CDR3aa: CASSLYGGSYEQFF; CDR3nt: TGCGCCAGCAGCTTGTATGGCGGGAGTTATGAGCAGTTCTTC
abundance: many; j_gene: TRBJ1-5; d_gene: -; v_gene: TRBV29-1; CDR3aa: CSVDVGGTNQPQHF; CDR3nt: TGCAGCGTTGATGTAGGGGGTACCAATCAGCCCCAGCATTTT
abundance: -; j_gene: TRBJ2-7; d_gene: TRBD1; v_gene: TRBV3-1; CDR3aa: CASSQDIGQGAREQYF; CDR3nt: TGTGCCAGCAGCCAAGACATAGGACAGGGGGCGCGTGAGCAGTACTTC
abundance: -; j_gene: TRBJ1-1; d_gene: -; v_gene: TRBV5-1; CDR3aa: CASSLGGNTEALF; CDR3nt: TGCGCCAGCAGCTTGGGAGGGAACACTGAAGCTCTCTTT
abundance: -; j_gene: TRBJ1-1; d_gene: -; v_gene: TRBV6-1; CDR3aa: CASDNGRNTEAFF; CDR3nt: TGTGCCAGCGACAATGGGAGGAACACTGAAGCTTTCTTT